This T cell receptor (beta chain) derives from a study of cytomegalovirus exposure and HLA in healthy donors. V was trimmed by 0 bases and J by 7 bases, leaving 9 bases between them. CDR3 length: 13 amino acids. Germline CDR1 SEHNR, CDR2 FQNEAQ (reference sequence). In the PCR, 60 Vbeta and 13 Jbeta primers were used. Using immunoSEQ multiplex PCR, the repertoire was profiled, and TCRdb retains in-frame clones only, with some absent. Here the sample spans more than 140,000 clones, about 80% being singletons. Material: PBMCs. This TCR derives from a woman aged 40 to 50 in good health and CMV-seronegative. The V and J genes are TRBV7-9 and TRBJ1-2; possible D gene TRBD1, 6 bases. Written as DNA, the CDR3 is TGTGCCAGCAGCTTAGCGCAGGACAGTGGCTACACCTTC. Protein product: CASSLAQDSGYTF. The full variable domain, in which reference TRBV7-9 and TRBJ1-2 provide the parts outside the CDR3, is DTGVSQNPRHKITKRGQNVTFRCDPISEHNRLYWYRQTLGQGPEFLTYFQNEAQLEKSRLLSDRFSAERPKGSFSTLEIQRTEQGDSAMYLCASSLAQDSGYTFGSGTRLTVV.